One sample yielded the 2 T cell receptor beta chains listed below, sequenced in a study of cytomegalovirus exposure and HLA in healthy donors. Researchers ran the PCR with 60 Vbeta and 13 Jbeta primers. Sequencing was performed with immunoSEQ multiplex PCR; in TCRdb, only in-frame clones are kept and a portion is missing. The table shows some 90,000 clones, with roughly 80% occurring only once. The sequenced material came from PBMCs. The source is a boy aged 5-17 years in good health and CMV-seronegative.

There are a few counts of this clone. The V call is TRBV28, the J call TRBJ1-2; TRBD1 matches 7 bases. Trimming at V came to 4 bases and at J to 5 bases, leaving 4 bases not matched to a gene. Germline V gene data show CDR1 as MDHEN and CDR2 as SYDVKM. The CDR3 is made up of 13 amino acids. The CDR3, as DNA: TGTGCCAGCAGTTCGGGACAGAGGTATGGCTACACCTTC. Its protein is CASSSGQRYGYTF.

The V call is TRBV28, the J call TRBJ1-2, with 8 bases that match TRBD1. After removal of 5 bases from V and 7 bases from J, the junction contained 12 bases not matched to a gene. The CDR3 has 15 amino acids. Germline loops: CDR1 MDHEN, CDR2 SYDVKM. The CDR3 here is CASSPNLDRVRGYTF. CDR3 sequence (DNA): TGTGCCAGCAGTCCGAATCTGGACAGGGTGCGTGGCTACACCTTC.